A selection of T cell receptor beta chains follows, all from one sample in a study of early T cells in non-severe SARS-CoV-2 infection. TCRdb itself ran the 5' RACE reads through MiXCR, one entry per CDR3 protein. Counted here are tens of thousands of distinct CDR3 sequences, roughly 9% occurring once; the ten biggest clones make up roughly 12%. This specimen consisted of whole blood, obtained at baseline. These receptors came from an adult who was a healthcare worker with PCR-confirmed SARS-CoV-2 infection or an uninfected control (not recorded which). Each CDR3 is given with its conserved first and last residue. Each record gives: V gene, D gene, J gene, clone size, CDR3 protein, CDR3 DNA. The D gene is left open where the match is weak. Clone size is given for some rows only: seen once, a few or many times, or a class if the clone is expanded.

TRBV7-8	TRBD2	TRBJ2-1	many	CASRTNPGGRAVNEQFF	TGTGCCAGCAGAACGAACCCGGGCGGGAGGGCCGTAAATGAGCAGTTCTTC
TRBV19	TRBD1	TRBJ1-1	-	CASSNSGGSNTEAFF	TGTGCCAGTAGTAACTCAGGGGGCTCGAACACTGAAGCTTTCTTT
TRBV10-2	-	TRBJ2-2	-	CASSVTSLGELFF	TGCGCCAGCAGTGTCACCAGTCTTGGGGAGCTGTTTTTT
TRBV6-2/TRBV6-3	-	TRBJ1-1	few	CASSYGGEAFF	TGTGCCAGCAGTTACGGGGGTGAAGCTTTCTTT
TRBV7-2	TRBD2	TRBJ2-1	-	CASSLELAGGLGKFF	TGTGCCAGCAGCTTAGAACTAGCGGGTGGACTAGGAAAGTTCTTC
TRBV30	-	TRBJ1-1	many	CAWSEPGLSRNTEAFF	TGTGCCTGGAGTGAACCGGGGCTTTCCAGGAACACTGAAGCTTTCTTT
TRBV7-2	TRBD1	TRBJ2-7	-	CASSRDRFSYEQYF	TGTGCCAGCAGCAGGGACAGGTTCTCCTACGAGCAGTACTTC
TRBV9	TRBD2	TRBJ2-7	-	CASSPLPATSGSYEQYF	TGTGCCAGCAGCCCTCTCCCGGCTACTAGCGGCTCCTACGAGCAGTACTTC
TRBV5-1	TRBD1	TRBJ1-3	-	CASSSGQAGNTIYF	TGCGCCAGCAGCTCGGGACAGGCTGGAAACACCATATATTTT
TRBV7-8	-	TRBJ1-3	many	CASSLERESGNTIYF	TGTGCCAGCAGCTTAGAAAGGGAATCAGGAAACACCATATATTTT
TRBV7-2	-	TRBJ1-1	many	CASSLAGHTSSEAFF	TGTGCCAGCAGCCTGGCCGGACATACCTCCTCTGAAGCTTTCTTT
TRBV7-2	TRBD1	TRBJ2-7	-	CASSFDRANYEQYF	TGTGCCAGCAGCTTTGACAGGGCGAACTACGAGCAGTACTTC
TRBV7-6	-	TRBJ2-5	many	CASSLDQETQYF	TGTGCCAGCAGCTTAGACCAAGAGACCCAGTACTTC
TRBV19	TRBD1	TRBJ2-1	few	CASSIDWGQGANEQFF	TGTGCCAGTAGTATAGATTGGGGACAGGGGGCCAATGAGCAGTTCTTC
TRBV7-2	-	TRBJ1-5	-	CASSFAYQPQHF	TGTGCCAGCAGCTTCGCTTATCAGCCCCAGCATTTT
TRBV11-2	TRBD2	TRBJ2-7	-	CASSFTSGSYEQYF	TGTGCCAGCAGCTTCACTAGCGGGTCCTACGAGCAGTACTTC
TRBV7-8	TRBD1	TRBJ2-7	once	CASSTDRDNEQYF	TGTGCCAGCAGCACGGACAGGGACAACGAGCAGTACTTC
TRBV27	-	TRBJ2-6	few	CASSFRQDFSGANVLTF	TGTGCCAGCAGTTTTCGACAGGATTTCTCTGGGGCCAACGTCCTGACTTTC
TRBV2	-	TRBJ2-7	few	CASSEATADSRYEQYF	TGTGCCAGCAGTGAAGCCACGGCGGACAGCCGTTACGAGCAGTACTTC